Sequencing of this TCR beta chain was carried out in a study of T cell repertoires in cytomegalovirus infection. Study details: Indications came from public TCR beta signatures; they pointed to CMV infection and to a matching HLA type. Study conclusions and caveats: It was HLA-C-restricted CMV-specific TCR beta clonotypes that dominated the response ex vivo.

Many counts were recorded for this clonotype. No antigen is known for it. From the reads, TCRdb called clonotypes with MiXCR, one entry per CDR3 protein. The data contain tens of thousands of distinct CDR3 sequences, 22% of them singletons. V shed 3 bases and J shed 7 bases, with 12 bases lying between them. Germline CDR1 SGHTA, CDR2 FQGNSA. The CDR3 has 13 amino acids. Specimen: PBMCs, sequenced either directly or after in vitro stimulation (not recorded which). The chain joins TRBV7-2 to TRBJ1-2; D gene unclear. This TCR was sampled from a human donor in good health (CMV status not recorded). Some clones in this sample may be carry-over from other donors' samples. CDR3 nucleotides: TGTGCCAGCAGCTTGCCCCCCGGGCGTGGCTACACCTTC. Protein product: CASSLPPGRGYTF.